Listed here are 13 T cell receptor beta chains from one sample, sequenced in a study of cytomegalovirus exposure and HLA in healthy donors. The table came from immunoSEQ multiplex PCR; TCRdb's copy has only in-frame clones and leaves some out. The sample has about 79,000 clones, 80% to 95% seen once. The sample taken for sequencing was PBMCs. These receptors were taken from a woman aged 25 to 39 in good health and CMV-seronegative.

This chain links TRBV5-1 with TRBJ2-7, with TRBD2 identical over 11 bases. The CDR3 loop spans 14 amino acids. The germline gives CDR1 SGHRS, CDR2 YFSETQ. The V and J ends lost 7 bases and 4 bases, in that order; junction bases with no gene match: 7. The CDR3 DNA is TGCGCCAGCGGACAACTAGCGGGGGATTACGAGCAGTACTTC. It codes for CASGQLAGDYEQYF.

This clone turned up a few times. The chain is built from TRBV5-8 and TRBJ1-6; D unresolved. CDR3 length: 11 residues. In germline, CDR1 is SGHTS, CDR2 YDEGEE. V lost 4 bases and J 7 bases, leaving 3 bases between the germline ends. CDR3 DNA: TGTGCCAGCAGCCTAAATTCACCCCTCCACTTT. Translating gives CASSLNSPLHF.

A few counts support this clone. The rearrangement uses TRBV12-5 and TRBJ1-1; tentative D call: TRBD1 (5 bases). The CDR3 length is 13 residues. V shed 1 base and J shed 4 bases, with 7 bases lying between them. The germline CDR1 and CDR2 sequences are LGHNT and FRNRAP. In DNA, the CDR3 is TGTGCTAGTGGTTTGGGCAGGGTCACTGAAGCTTTCTTT. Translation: CASGLGRVTEAFF. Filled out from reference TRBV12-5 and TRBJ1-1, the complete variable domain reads DARVTQTPRHKVTEMGQEVTMRCQPILGHNTVFWYRQTMMQGLELLAYFRNRAPLDDSGMPKDRFSAEMPDATLATLKIQPSEPRDSAVYFCASGLGRVTEAFFGQGTRLTVV.

The CDR3 reads CASSLGAVSYEQYF. In DNA form, the CDR3 reads TGTGCCAGCAGCTTAGGAGCGGTCTCCTACGAGCAGTACTTC. This chain connects TRBV7-9 to TRBJ2-7, with D perhaps matching TRBD2 (5 bases). This CDR3 comprises 14 residues. Germline V CDR1 and CDR2: SEHNR, FQNEAQ (reference sequence). The V end was cut by 1 base, the J end by 0 bases, with 7 bases between.

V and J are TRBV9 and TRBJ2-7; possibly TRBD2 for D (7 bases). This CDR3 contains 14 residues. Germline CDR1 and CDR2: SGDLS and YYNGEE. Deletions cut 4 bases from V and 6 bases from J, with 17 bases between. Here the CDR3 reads CASSSSRGGTEQYF. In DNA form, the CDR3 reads TGTGCCAGCAGCTCATCAAGGGGGGGGACCGAGCAGTACTTC.

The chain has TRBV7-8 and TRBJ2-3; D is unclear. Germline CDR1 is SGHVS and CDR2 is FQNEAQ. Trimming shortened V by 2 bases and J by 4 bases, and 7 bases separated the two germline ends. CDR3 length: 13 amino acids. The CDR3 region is CASSLRWSDTQYF. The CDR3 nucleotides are TGTGCCAGCAGCTTACGGTGGTCAGATACGCAGTATTTT.

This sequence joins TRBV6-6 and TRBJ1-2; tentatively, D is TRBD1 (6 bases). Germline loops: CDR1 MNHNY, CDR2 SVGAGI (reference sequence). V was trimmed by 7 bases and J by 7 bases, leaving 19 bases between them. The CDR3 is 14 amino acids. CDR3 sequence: CASNPPGGAGGYTF. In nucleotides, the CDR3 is TGTGCCAGCAATCCACCGGGGGGGGCTGGTGGCTACACCTTC.

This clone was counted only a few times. CDR3 region: CASSIAVHNEQFF. The DNA of the CDR3 is TGTGCCAGTAGTATAGCAGTCCACAATGAGCAGTTCTTC. This sequence joins TRBV19 and TRBJ2-1; D remains unclear. V shed 1 base and J shed 5 bases, with 6 bases lying between them. CDR1 and CDR2 from the germline V gene are LNHDA and SQIVND (reference sequence). CDR3 length equals 13 residues.

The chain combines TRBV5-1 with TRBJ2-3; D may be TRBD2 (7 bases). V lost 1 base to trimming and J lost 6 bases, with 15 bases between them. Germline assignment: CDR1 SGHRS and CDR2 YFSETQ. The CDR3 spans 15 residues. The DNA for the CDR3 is TGCGCCAGCAGCTTGTCCGGGGGGCAGGGTGATACGCAGTATTTT. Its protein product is CASSLSGGQGDTQYF.

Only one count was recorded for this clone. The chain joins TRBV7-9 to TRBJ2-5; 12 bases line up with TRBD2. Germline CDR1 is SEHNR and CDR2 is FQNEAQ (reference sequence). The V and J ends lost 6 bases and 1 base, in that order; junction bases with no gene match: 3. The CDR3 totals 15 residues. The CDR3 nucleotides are TGTGCCAGCAGGACTAGCGGGGGCAGCCAAGAGACCCAGTACTTC. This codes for CASRTSGGSQETQYF.

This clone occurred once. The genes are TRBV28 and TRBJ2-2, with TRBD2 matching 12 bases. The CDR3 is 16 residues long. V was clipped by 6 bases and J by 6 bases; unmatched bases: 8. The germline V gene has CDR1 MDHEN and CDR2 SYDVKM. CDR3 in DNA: TGTGCCAGCAGGCCTTCTAGCGGGGGGGTAGCCGGGGAGCTGTTTTTT. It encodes CASRPSSGGVAGELFF.

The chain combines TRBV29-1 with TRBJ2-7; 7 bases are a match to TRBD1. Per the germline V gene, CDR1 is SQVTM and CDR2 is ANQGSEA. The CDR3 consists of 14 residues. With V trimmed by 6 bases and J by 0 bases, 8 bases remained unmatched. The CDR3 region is CSVFLGTVSYEQYF. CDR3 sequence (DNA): TGCAGCGTATTCCTCGGGACAGTCTCCTACGAGCAGTACTTC.

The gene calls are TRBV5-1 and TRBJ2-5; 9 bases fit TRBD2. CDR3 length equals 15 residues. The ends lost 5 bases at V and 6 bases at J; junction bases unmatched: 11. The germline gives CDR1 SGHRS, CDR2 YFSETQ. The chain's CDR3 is CASSQVAGGPQTQYF. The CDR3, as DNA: TGCGCCAGCAGTCAGGTTGCGGGAGGGCCTCAGACCCAGTACTTC.